This T cell receptor beta chain appears in the sequencing data of a study of cytomegalovirus exposure and HLA in healthy donors. Study-wide points: It is likely that the observed cluster of highly shared sequence variants was a sequencing artifact.

CDR3 length: 16 amino acids. Germline assignment: CDR1 ENHRY and CDR2 SYGVKD. Unmatched junction bases numbered 12, after V lost 8 bases and J lost 1 base. Worth noting for this clone: Its antigen is as yet unknown.

The PCR contained 60 Vbeta and 13 Jbeta primers. TCRdb's copy holds only in-frame clones and misses some; the assay was immunoSEQ multiplex PCR. The sample consists of roughly 110,000 clones, around 70% of them appearing once. The clonotype originates from a young man in good health and CMV-seropositive. Sequencing input: PBMCs. The chain couples TRBV10-3 to TRBJ2-7; 9 bases agree with TRBD1. CDR3 coding DNA: TGTGCCATCGGAGGTCCCCCGGGACAGGGTTCCTACGAGCAGTACTTC. Translated: CAIGGPPGQGSYEQYF.